The rows below give T cell receptor beta chains drawn from one sample of a study of cytomegalovirus exposure and HLA in healthy donors. The method was immunoSEQ multiplex PCR; TCRdb's version includes in-frame clones alone and lacks a portion of them. The repertoire holds about 250,000 clones, with 80% as singletons. Specimen: PBMCs. These receptor sequences come from a girl aged 2-10 years in good health and CMV-seronegative. Both conserved end residues are part of each CDR3. A D gene is named only where the DNA matches it firmly. Rows give clone size only sometimes, using once, few, many, or a class for an expanded clone.

TRBJ2-2 | TRBV7-3 | NA | once | TGTGCCAGCAGCGCCAACAGGGGGGGCGGGGAGCTGTTTTTT | CASSANRGGGELFF
TRBJ1-2 | TRBV7-9 | TRBD1 | NA | TGTGCCAGCAGCAAGGGACAGCACTATGGCTACACCTTC | CASSKGQHYGYTF
TRBJ2-1 | TRBV28 | TRBD1 | NA | TGTGCCAGCAGTGGTATGCCCAGGGGGCAGAACAATGAGCAGTTCTTC | CASSGMPRGQNNEQFF
TRBJ2-7 | TRBV6-6 | NA | NA | TGTGCCAGTAGGAAGCCAGGGGGGACCTACGAGCAGTACTTC | CASRKPGGTYEQYF
TRBJ2-3 | TRBV6-5 | NA | once | TGTGCCAGCAGTTACTCAAGTAGCGGTAGCACAGATACGCAGTATTTT | CASSYSSSGSTDTQYF
TRBJ2-3 | TRBV5-1 | TRBD2 | NA | TGCGCCAGCAGCAGAGCGGGGGGGCCGCGGACAGATACGCAGTATTTT | CASSRAGGPRTDTQYF
TRBJ2-7 | TRBV5-1 | TRBD2 | NA | TGCGCCAGCAGCTTAAGAACTAGCGGGAGCGCGGGGACCTACGAGCAGTACTTC | CASSLRTSGSAGTYEQYF
TRBJ2-5 | TRBV21-1 | NA | NA | TGTGCCAGCAGCAAAAATCCCGCCGGGACTAGCCCCCAAGAGACCCAGTACTTC | CASSKNPAGTSPQETQYF
TRBJ1-6 | TRBV7-2 | NA | NA | TGTGCCAGCAGCTTCGACGGATGGCGCGGCCATTCACCCCTCCACTTT | CASSFDGWRGHSPLHF
TRBJ1-2 | TRBV6-1 | NA | NA | TGTGCCAGCAGTGAACGGGTAGGGGACTATGGCTACACCTTC | CASSERVGDYGYTF
TRBJ2-7 | TRBV7-9 | TRBD1 | NA | TGTGCCAGCACCCCACGGACAGGTACATCCTACGAGCAGTACTTC | CASTPRTGTSYEQYF
TRBJ2-1 | TRBV6-6 | NA | NA | TGTGCCAGCAACCAGGGATCCAGAACTGAGCAGTTCTTC | CASNQGSRTEQFF
TRBJ1-1 | TRBV5-1 | NA | NA | TGCGCCAGCAGCTTTAATCACAGGGTTAAGACACAAAACACTGAAGCTTTCTTT | CASSFNHRVKTQNTEAFF
TRBJ2-7 | TRBV13 | NA | NA | TGTGCCAGCACCCACTGGGGGGTGAGCTCCTACGAGCAGTACTTC | CASTHWGVSSYEQYF
TRBJ2-2 | TRBV5-3 | NA | NA | TGTGCCAGAACCAAACATCGGAGGGACGGTATTGCCGGGGAGCTGTTTTTT | CARTKHRRDGIAGELFF
TRBJ2-7 | TRBV6-1 | NA | once | TGTGCCAGCATTACAGGGTACGAGCAGTACTTC | CASITGYEQYF
TRBJ2-5 | TRBV27 | TRBD1 | NA | TGTGCCAGCAGTGGAATTACAGGGGCAGAGACCCAGTACTTC | CASSGITGAETQYF
TRBJ2-7 | TRBV5-1 | NA | NA | TGCGCCAGCAGTTACGACAGCTACGAGCAGTACTTC | CASSYDSYEQYF
TRBJ2-1 | TRBV19 | TRBD2 | few | TGTGCCAGTAGTGTTCTGGGACTAGCCTCCTACAATGAGCAGTTCTTC | CASSVLGLASYNEQFF
TRBJ2-3 | TRBV14 | NA | NA | TGTGCCAGCAGCCAAGAGAGCGCAACTAGCACAGATACGCAGTATTTT | CASSQESATSTDTQYF
TRBJ2-5 | TRBV30 | TRBD2 | NA | TGTGCCTGGAGTGTAGGAGGCGGGAGGGCGGCCCAGTACTTC | CAWSVGGGRAAQYF
TRBJ1-1 | TRBV30 | NA | once | TGTGCGGGCAGCCTGAACACTGAAGCTTTCTTT | CAGSLNTEAFF
TRBJ2-3 | TRBV2 | NA | NA | TGTGCCAGCAGGGAGGCGGGGGCTAGCACAGATACGCAGTATTTT | CASREAGASTDTQYF
TRBJ2-2 | TRBV6-1 | NA | NA | TGTGCCAGCAGTGAAAAGCGCACCGGGGAGCTGTTTTTT | CASSEKRTGELFF
TRBJ2-1 | TRBV29-1 | NA | NA | TGCAGCGTTGAGGCGGGGCTGCTCTACAATGAGCAGTTCTTC | CSVEAGLLYNEQFF
TRBJ2-7 | TRBV18 | NA | once | TGTGCCAGCTCACCACAGGAGGCTAAGAGCGAGCAGTACTTC | CASSPQEAKSEQYF
TRBJ1-6 | TRBV6-1 | TRBD1 | NA | TGTGCCAGCAGTGAATTTGGGACAGTAGATTCACCCCTCCACTTT | CASSEFGTVDSPLHF
TRBJ1-1 | TRBV18 | NA | NA | TGTGCCAGCTCACTCTCGACACTTCATGTTTCGAATGAAGCTTTCTTT | CASSLSTLHVSNEAFF
TRBJ2-2 | TRBV28 | NA | NA | TGTGCCAGCAGTTTCCAGGCCGGGGAGCTGTTTTTT | CASSFQAGELFF